This record concerns one TCR beta chain sequence. Antigen: not known. The data derive from a study of cytomegalovirus exposure and HLA in healthy donors. Whole-study findings and limits: Highly shared sequence variants in one cluster were likely a sequencing artifact. Researchers catalogued approximately 170 TCR beta chains as cytomegalovirus-associated. In a later analysis, a genetic analysis reported fewer productive-TCR N-insertions in an Asian-associated ancestry cluster than the cohort average.

Healthy bone marrow donors supplied every sample. With 60 Vbeta and 13 Jbeta primers, the PCR was carried out. Data came from immunoSEQ multiplex PCR; TCRdb stores just in-frame clones and leaves some out. Here the sample table reports about 190,000 clones. Germline CDR1 SGHNT, CDR2 YENEEA. V was shortened by 5 bases and J by 3 bases, with 11 bases between the two germline ends. The CDR3 is made up of 13 amino acids. The chain links TRBV11-3 to TRBJ2-7; tentatively, D is TRBD2 (6 bases). Specimen: PBMCs. The source is a woman aged 30 to 39 in good health and CMV-seropositive. CDR3 in amino acids: CASSETRSYEQYF. As DNA, the CDR3 is TGTGCCAGCAGCGAGACTAGGAGCTACGAGCAGTACTTC.